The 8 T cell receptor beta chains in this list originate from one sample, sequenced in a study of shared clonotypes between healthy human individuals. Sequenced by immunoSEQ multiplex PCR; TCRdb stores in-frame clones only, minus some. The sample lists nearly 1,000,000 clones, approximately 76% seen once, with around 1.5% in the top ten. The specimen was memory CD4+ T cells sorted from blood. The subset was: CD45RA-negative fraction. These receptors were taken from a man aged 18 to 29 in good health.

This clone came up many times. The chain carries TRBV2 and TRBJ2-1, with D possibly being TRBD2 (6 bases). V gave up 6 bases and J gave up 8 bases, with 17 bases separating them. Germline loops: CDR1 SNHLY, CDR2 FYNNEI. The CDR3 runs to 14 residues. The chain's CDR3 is CASSRGERRDEQFF. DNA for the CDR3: TGTGCCAGCAGCAGAGGGGAGCGGAGGGATGAGCAGTTCTTC.

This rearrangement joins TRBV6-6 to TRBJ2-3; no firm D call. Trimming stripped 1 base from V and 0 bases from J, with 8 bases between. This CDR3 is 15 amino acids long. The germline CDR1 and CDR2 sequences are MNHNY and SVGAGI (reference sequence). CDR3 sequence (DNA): TGTGCCAGCAGTTACTATATGGGTAGCACAGATACGCAGTATTTT. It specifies CASSYYMGSTDTQYF.

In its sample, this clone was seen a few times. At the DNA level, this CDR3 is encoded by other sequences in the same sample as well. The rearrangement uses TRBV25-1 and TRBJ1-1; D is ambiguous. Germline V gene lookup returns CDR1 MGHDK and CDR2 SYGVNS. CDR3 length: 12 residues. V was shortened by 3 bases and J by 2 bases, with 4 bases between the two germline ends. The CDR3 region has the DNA TGTGCCAGCAGTGAGTCAAACACTGAAGCTTTCTTT. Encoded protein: CASSESNTEAFF.

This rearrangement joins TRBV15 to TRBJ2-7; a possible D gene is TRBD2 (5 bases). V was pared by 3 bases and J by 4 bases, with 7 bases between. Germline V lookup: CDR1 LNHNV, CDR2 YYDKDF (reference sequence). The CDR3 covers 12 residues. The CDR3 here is CATSRDFYEQYF. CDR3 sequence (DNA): TGTGCCACCAGCAGGGACTTTTACGAGCAGTACTTC.

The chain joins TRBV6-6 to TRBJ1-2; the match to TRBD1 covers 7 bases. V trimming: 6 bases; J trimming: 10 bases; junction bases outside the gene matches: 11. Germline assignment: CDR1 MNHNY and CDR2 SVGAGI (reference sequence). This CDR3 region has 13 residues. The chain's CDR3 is CASSRDRVGDYTF. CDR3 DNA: TGTGCCAGCAGCCGCGACAGGGTGGGAGACTACACCTTC.

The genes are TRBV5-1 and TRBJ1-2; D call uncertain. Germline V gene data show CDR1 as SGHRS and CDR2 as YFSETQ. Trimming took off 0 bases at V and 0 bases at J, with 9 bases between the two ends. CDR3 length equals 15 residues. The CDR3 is CASSLEAGTNYGYTF. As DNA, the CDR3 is TGCGCCAGCAGCTTGGAGGCAGGAACTAACTATGGCTACACCTTC.

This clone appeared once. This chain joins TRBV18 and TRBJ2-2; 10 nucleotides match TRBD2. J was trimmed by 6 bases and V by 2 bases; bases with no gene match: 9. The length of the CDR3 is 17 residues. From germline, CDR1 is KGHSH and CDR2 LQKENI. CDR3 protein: CASSPWTSGGGPGELFF. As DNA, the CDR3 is TGTGCCAGCTCACCATGGACTAGCGGAGGGGGTCCCGGGGAGCTGTTTTTT.

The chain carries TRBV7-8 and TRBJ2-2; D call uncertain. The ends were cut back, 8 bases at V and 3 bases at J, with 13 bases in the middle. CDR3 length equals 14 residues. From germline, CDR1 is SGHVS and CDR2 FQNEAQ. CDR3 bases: TGTGCCAGCGCCGAGAGTTCACACACCGGGGAGCTGTTTTTT. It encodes CASAESSHTGELFF.